This T cell receptor (beta chain) was sequenced for a study of T cells expressing NK-cell markers (dated by TCRdb to about 2020). About the study as a whole: In sorted CD3+CD56+NKG2C+, CD3+CD56+NKG2C- and CD3+CD56-NKG2C+ T-cell subsets from several donors, TCR beta-chain repertoires were profiled. Among the eight sequenced donors, seven were HCMV-seropositive and one was HCMV-seronegative. All eight donors whose samples were sequenced were randomly selected healthy volunteers, three of them men and five women. Sequencing of the libraries produced 2 x 150 bp reads on Illumina HiSeq 2000/2500, MiSeq or NextSeq.

A note on this clonotype: No cognate antigen has been identified for it.

The instrument was an Illumina HiSeq 2000. 5'RACE template switching, by which a universal primer site and unique molecular identifiers were added, was used to make TCR beta cDNA libraries. cDNA synthesis was primed from the TCR beta constant segment, followed by two successive PCR amplification steps. The authors' analysis ran thus. MIGEC was used to demultiplex reads and group reads by UMI, and MiTCR was used to assemble and quantify clonotypes. To exclude erroneous sequences, only TCR cDNA sequences supported by at least two reads were retained. The tcR package was used for downstream repertoire analysis, with clonotypes matched between fractions based on CDR3 nucleotide sequence plus V segment. Antigen specificity was annotated against VDJdb with VDJmatch, allowing one amino acid substitution in CDR3. The reads underwent TCRdb reprocessing, giving one record for each CDR3 protein sequence and no DNA. What appears here as the V and J calls and clone size reflects TCRdb's work, not the paper's. The sample's table covers thousands of distinct CDR3 sequences. About 60% of the sample is taken by the ten largest.

HCMV serostatus was determined by detecting HCMV-specific IgG in serum with a commercial ELISA kit. Ficoll density gradient centrifugation was used to isolate peripheral blood mononuclear cells from blood. Findings and caveats that apply to the study as a whole: Those dominant clonotypes were again the most abundant among CD3+CD56-NKG2C+ cells in several donors, at about 28.3-60.1%. It remained unclear whether the expanded NKG2C-expressing T cell clones were specific for HCMV antigens. In roughly 6 donors, the dominant CD3+CD56+NKG2C+ clonotypes ranked among the top 10 CD8+ clonotypes, making up about 1.0-7.5% of CD8+ T cells.

The germline V gene encodes CDR1 MNHNS and CDR2 SASEGT. The CDR3 measures 15 amino acids from cysteine to phenylalanine. No DNA was logged. Recombination connected TRBV6-1 to TRBJ2-1; TCRdb calls TRBD1, which cannot be checked without DNA. This sequence originates from a man between 18 and 29 years old in good health. Donor details come from another sample of the same person, matched by shared clones. Sequencing was done on a sample of blood T cells: a sorted CD56 or NKG2C T cell subset, CD4+ or CD8+ T cells, or bulk PBMC T cells (not recorded which). The CDR3 loop reads CASSEDLAGGYEQFF.